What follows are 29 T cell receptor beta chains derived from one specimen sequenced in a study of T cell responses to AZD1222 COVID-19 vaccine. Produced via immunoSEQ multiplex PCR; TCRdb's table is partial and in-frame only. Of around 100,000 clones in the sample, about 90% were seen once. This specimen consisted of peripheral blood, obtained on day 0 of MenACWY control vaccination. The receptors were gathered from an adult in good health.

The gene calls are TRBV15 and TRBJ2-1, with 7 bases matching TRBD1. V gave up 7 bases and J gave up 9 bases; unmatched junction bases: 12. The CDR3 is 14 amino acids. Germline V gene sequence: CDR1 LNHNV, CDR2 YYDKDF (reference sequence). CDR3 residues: CATKDRVGEGEQFF. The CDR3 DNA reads TGTGCCACCAAAGACAGGGTGGGCGAGGGTGAGCAGTTCTTC. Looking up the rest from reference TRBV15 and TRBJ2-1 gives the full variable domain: DAMVIQNPRYQVTQFGKPVTLSCSQTLNHNVMYWYQQKSSQAPKLLFHYYDKDFNNEADTPDNFQSRRPNTSFCFLDIRSPGLGDTAMYLCATKDRVGEGEQFFGPGTRLTVL.

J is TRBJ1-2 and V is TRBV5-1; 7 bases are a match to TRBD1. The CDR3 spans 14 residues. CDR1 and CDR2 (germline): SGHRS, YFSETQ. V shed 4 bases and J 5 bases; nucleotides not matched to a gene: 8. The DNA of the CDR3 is TGCGCCAGCAGCCCGGGACAGAAGGAATATGGCTACACCTTC. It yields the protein CASSPGQKEYGYTF.

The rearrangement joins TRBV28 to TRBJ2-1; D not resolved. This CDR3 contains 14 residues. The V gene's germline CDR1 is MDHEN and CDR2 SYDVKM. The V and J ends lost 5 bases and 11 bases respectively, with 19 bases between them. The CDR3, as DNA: TGTGCCAGCAGTATTCGGACCATCCCTCCCAAGCAGTTCTTC. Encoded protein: CASSIRTIPPKQFF.

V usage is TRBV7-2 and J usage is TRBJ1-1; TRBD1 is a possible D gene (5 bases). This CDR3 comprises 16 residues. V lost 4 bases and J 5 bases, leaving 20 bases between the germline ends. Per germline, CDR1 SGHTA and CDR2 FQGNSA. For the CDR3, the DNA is TGTGCCAGCAGCTCATTGCCGACGGGGCTGGGGACTGAAGCTTTCTTT. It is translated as CASSSLPTGLGTEAFF.

The CDR3 sequence is CASSRSGGASFEQFF. The CDR3 nucleotides are TGTGCCAGCAGTCGTAGCGGGGGGGCCTCCTTTGAGCAGTTCTTC. The chain carries TRBV6-5 and TRBJ2-1; the match to TRBD2 covers 11 bases. The CDR3 length is 15 residues. Germline loops: CDR1 MNHEY, CDR2 SVGAGI. J lost 9 bases, V lost 5 bases, and 9 bases had no gene match.

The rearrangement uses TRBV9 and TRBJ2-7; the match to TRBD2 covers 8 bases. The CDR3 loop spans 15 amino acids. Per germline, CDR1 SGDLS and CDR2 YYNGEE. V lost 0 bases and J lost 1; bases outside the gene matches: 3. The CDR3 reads CASSVGGTRSYEQYF. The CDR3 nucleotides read TGTGCCAGCAGCGTAGGTGGGACTAGGTCCTACGAGCAGTACTTC. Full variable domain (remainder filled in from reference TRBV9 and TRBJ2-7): DSGVTQTPKHLITATGQRVTLRCSPRSGDLSVYWYQQSLDQGLQFLIQYYNGEERAKGNILERFSAQQFPDLHSELNLSSLELGDSALYFCASSVGGTRSYEQYFGPGTRLTVT.

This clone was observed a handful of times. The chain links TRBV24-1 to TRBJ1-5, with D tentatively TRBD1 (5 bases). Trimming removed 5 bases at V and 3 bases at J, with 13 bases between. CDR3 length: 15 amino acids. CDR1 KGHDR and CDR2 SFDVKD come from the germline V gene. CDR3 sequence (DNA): TGTGCCACCAGTGTTGGTGGGGGTAACAATCAGCCCCAGCATTTT. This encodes CATSVGGGNNQPQHF.

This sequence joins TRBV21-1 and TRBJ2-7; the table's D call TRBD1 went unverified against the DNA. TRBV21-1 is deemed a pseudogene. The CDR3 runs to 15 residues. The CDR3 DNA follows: TGTGCCAGCAACGACAGGGGGTTAAGCTCCTACGAGCAGTACTTC. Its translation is CASNDRGLSSYEQYF.

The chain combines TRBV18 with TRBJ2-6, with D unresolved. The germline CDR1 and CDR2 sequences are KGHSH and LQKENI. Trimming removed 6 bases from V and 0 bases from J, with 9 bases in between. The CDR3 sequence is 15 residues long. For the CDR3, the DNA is TGTGCCAGCTCCCCGGTGAGCTCTGGGGCCAACGTCCTGACTTTC. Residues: CASSPVSSGANVLTF.

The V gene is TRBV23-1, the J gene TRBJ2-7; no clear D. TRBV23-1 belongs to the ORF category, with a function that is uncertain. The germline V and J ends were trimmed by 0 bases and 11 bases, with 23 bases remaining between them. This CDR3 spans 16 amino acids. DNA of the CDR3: TGCGCCAGCAGTCAATCGGCTTTGGAACGGGCAGTTCCCGAGTACTTC. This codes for CASSQSALERAVPEYF.

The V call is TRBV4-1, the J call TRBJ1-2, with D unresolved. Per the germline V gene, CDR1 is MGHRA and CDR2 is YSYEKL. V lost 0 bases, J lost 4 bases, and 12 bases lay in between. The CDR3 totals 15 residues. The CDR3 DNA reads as TGCGCCAGCAGCCAAGAGGGGTACAGATCCTATGGCTACACCTTC. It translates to CASSQEGYRSYGYTF.

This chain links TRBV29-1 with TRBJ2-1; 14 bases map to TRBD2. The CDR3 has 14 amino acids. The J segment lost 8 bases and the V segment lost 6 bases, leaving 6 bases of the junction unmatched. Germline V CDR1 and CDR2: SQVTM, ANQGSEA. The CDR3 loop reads CSVPGTSGSYEQFF. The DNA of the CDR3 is TGCAGCGTCCCAGGGACTAGCGGGAGCTATGAGCAGTTCTTC.

This CDR3 reads CASSTGQEAQYF. The CDR3 bases are TGTGCCAGCAGCACGGGACAGGAAGCTCAGTACTTC. V is TRBV28 and J is TRBJ2-4; 8 bases fit TRBD1. The V gene's germline CDR1 is MDHEN and CDR2 SYDVKM. Trimming removed 6 bases from V and 12 bases from J; junction bases left unmatched: 7. CDR3 length: 12 residues.

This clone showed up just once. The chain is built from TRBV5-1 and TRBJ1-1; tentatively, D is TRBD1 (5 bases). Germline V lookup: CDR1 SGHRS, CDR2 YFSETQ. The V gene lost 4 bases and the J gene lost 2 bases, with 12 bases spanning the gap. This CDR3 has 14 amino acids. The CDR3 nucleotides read TGCGCCAGCAGCCTAGGGGAGATTAACACTGAAGCTTTCTTT. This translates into CASSLGEINTEAFF.

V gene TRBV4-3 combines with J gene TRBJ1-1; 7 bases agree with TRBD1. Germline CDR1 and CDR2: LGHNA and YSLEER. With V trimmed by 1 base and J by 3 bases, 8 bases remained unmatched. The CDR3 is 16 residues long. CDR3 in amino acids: CASSQATGVWDTEAFF. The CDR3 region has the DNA TGCGCCAGCAGCCAAGCAACAGGGGTATGGGACACTGAAGCTTTCTTT.

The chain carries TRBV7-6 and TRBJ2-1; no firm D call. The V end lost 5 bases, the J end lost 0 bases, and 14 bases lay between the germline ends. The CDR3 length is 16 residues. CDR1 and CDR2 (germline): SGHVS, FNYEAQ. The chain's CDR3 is CASSLTDESSYNEQFF. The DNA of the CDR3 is TGTGCCAGCAGCCTTACGGATGAGAGCTCCTACAATGAGCAGTTCTTC.

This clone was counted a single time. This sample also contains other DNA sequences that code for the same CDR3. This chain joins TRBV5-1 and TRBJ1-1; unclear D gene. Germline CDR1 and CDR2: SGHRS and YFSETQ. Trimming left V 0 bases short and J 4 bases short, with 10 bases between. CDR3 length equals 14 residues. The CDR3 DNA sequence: TGCGCCAGCAGCTTGGGGGGTGGGAGCACTGAAGCTTTCTTT. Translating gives CASSLGGGSTEAFF.

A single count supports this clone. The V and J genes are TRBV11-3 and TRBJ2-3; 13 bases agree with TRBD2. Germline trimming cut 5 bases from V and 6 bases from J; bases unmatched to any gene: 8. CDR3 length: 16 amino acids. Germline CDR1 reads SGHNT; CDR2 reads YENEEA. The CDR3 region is CASSLPLAGGLDTQYF. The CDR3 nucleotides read TGTGCCAGCAGCCTTCCACTAGCGGGGGGGCTTGATACGCAGTATTTT.

The CDR3 sequence: CASSPPSGIGFYNEQFF. CDR3 nucleotide sequence: TGTGCCAGCAGCCCCCCCTCCGGGATTGGGTTTTACAATGAGCAGTTCTTC. This chain uses TRBV7-2 with TRBJ2-1; D is possibly TRBD2 (5 bases). Trimming shortened V by 5 bases and J by 4 bases, and 21 bases separated the two germline ends. The germline V gene has CDR1 SGHTA and CDR2 FQGNSA. The CDR3 is 17 residues long.

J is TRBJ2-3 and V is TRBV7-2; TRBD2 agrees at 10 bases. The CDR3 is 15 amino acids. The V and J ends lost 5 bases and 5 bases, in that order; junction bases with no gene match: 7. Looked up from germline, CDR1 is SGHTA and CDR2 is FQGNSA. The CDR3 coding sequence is TGTGCCAGCAGCCTTAGCGGGAGGAATGAAGATACGCAGTATTTT. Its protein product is CASSLSGRNEDTQYF.

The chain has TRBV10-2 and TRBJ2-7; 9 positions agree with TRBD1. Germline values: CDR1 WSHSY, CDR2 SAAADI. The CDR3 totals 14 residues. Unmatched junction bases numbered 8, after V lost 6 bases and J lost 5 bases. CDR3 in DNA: TGCGCCAGCAGCGAGCCGGGACAGGGAAACGAGCAGTACTTC. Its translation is CASSEPGQGNEQYF.

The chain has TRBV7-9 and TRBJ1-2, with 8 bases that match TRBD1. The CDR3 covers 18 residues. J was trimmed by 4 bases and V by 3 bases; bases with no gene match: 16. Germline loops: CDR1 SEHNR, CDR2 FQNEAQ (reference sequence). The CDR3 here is CASSLSGGSDGITYGYTF. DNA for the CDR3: TGTGCCAGCAGCTTGTCAGGGGGCAGTGACGGGATAACCTATGGCTACACCTTC.

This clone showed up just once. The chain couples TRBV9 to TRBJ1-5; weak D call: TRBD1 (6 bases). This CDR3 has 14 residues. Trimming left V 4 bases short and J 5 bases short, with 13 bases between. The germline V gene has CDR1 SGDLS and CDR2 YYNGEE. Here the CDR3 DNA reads TGTGCCAGCAGCTACACACAGGGCGATCAGCCCCAGCATTTT. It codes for CASSYTQGDQPQHF. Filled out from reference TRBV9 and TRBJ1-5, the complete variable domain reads DSGVTQTPKHLITATGQRVTLRCSPRSGDLSVYWYQQSLDQGLQFLIQYYNGEERAKGNILERFSAQQFPDLHSELNLSSLELGDSALYFCASSYTQGDQPQHFGDGTRLSIL.

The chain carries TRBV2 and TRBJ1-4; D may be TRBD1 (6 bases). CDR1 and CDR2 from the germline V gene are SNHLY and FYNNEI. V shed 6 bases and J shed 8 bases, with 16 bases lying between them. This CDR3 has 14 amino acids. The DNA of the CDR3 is TGTGCCAGCAGGAGCGGACAGCTCTCGGAAAAACTGTTTTTT. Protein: CASRSGQLSEKLFF.

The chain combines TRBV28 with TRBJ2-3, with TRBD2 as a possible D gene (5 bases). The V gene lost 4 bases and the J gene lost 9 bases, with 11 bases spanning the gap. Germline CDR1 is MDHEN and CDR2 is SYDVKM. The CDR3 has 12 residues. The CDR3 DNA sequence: TGTGCCAGCAGTTCATCGGGGATCACGCAGTATTTT. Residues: CASSSSGITQYF.

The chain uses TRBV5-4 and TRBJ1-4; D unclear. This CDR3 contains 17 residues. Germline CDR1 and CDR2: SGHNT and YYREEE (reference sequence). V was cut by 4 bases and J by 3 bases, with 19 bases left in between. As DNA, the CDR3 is TGTGCCAGCAGCCTGAGGACCGGGTTGGGTTCTAATGAAAAACTGTTTTTT. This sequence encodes CASSLRTGLGSNEKLFF.

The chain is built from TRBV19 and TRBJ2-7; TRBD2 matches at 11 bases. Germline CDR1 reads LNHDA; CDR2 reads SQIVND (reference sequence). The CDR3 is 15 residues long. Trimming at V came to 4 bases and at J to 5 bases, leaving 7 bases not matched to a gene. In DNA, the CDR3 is TGTGCCAGTAGTACATTAGCGGGAGGGCGGAACGAGCAGTACTTC. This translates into CASSTLAGGRNEQYF.

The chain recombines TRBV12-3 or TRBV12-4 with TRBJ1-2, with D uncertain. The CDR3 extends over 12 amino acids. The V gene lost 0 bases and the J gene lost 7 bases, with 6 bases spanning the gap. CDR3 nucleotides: TGTGCCAGCAGTTTAGCGGCAAGTGGCTACACCTTC. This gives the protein CASSLAASGYTF.

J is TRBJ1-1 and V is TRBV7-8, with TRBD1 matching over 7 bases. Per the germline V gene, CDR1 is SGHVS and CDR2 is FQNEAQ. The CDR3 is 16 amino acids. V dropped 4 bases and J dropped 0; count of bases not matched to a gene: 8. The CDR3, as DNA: TGTGCCAGCAGCTCATTCGCAGGGGGGGTGAACACTGAAGCTTTCTTT. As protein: CASSSFAGGVNTEAFF.